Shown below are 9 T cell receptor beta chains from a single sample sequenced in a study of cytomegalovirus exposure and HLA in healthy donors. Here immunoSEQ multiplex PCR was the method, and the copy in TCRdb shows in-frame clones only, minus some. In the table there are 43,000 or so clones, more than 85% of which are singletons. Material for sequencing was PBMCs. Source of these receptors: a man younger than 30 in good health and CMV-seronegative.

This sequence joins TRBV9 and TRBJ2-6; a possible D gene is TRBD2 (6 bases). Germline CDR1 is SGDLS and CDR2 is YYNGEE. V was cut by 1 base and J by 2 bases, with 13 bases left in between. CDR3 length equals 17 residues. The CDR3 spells CASSVTPSGAGANVLTF. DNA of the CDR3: TGTGCCAGCAGCGTAACCCCGTCGGGAGCTGGGGCCAACGTCCTGACTTTC.

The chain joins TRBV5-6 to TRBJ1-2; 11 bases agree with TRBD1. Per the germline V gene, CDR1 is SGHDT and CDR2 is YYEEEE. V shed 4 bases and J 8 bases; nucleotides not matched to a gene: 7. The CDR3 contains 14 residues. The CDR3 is CASSRTGGEWGYTF. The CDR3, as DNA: TGTGCCAGCAGCAGGACAGGGGGCGAATGGGGCTACACCTTC. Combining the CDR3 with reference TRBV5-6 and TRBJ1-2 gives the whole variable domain DAGVTQSPTHLIKTRGQQVTLRCSPKSGHDTVSWYQQALGQGPQFIFQYYEEEERQRGNFPDRFSGHQFPNYSSELNVNALLLGDSALYLCASSRTGGEWGYTFGSGTRLTVV.

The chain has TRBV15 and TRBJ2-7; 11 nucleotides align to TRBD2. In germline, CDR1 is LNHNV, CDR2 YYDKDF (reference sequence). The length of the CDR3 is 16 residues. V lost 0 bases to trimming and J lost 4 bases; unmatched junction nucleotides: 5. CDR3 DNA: TGTGCCACCAGCAGAGATCTCTTAGCGGGAGGGTACGAGCAGTACTTC. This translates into CATSRDLLAGGYEQYF.

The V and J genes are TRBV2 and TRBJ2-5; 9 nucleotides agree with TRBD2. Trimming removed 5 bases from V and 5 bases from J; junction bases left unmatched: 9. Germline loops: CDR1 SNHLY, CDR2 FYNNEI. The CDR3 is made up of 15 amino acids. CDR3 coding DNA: TGTGCCAGCAGTCCACCGACTAGCGGCCTGGAGACCCAGTACTTC. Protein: CASSPPTSGLETQYF.

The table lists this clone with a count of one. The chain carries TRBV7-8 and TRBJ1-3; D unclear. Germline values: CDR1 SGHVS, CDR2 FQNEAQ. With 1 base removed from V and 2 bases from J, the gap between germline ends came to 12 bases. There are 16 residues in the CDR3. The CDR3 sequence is CASSLVGQSPGNTIYF. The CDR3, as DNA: TGTGCCAGCAGCTTAGTTGGGCAGTCACCTGGAAACACCATATATTTT. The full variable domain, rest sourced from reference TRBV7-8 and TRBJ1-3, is GAGVSQSPRYKVAKRGQDVALRCDPISGHVSLFWYQQALGQGPEFLTYFQNEAQLDKSGLPSDRFFAERPEGSVSTLKIQRTQQEDSAVYLCASSLVGQSPGNTIYFGEGSWLTVV.

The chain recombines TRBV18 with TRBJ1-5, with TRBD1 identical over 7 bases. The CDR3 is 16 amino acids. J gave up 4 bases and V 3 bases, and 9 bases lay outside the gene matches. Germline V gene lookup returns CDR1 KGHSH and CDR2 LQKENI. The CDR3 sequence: CASSPEGTAFNQPQHF. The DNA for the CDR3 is TGTGCCAGCTCACCTGAAGGGACAGCGTTTAATCAGCCCCAGCATTTT. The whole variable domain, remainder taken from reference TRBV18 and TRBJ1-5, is NAGVMQNPRHLVRRRGQEARLRCSPMKGHSHVYWYRQLPEEGLKFMVYLQKENIIDESGMPKERFSAEFPKEGPSILRIQQVVRGDSAAYFCASSPEGTAFNQPQHFGDGTRLSIL.

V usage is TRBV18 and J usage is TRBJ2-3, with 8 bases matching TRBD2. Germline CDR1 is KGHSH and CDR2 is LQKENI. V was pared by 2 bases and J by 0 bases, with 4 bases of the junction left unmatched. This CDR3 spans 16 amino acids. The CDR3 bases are TGTGCCAGCTCACCATTTGCTAGCGGGAGCACAGATACGCAGTATTTT. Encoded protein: CASSPFASGSTDTQYF.

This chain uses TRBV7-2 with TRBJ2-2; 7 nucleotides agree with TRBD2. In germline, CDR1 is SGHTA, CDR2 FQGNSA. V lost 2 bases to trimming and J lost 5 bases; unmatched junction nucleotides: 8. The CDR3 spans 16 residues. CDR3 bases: TGTGCCAGCAGCTTAAGGGACTACCCCGCTACCGGGGAGCTGTTTTTT. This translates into CASSLRDYPATGELFF.

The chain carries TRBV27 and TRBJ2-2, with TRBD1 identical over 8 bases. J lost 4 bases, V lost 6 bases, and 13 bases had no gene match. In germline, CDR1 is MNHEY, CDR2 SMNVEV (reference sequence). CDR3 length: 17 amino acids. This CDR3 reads CASRDRDAGWVTGELFF. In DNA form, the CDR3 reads TGTGCCAGCAGGGACAGGGACGCCGGGTGGGTCACCGGGGAGCTGTTTTTT.